Below, 20 T cell receptor beta chains from the same sample are listed, as sequenced in a study of blood T cell repertoires in COVID-19 (dated by TCRdb to 2019 to 2021). The protocol used for the library was the immunoSEQ multiplex PCR assay. Held by TCRdb, this immuneACCESS table contains in-frame sequences only and omits some clones. Under half of the omission traces to an unresolved V gene where checked; the cause of the rest is unknown. The sample yields some 260,000 clones; roughly 82% were counted once. 4% to 6% of the sample goes to the ten largest clones. Input material: peripheral blood. All receptors come from a woman older than 75 with active or convalescent COVID-19.

The chain is built from TRBV20-1 and TRBJ1-3, with 7 bases identical to TRBD1. CDR1 DFQATT and CDR2 SNEGSKA come from the germline V gene (reference sequence). The CDR3 is 15 amino acids. J was trimmed by 0 bases and V by 3 bases; bases with no gene match: 5. The DNA of the CDR3 is TGCAGTGCTAGTCGGGGACAGAGCTCTGGAAACACCATATATTTT. Protein: CSASRGQSSGNTIYF.

V gene TRBV11-2 combines with J gene TRBJ2-1; 14 bases are a match to TRBD2. V trimming: 5 bases; J trimming: 10 bases; junction bases outside the gene matches: 4. This CDR3 is built from 14 residues. The germline gives CDR1 SGHAT, CDR2 FQNNGV. This chain's CDR3 is CASSKRLAGGEQFF. CDR3 in DNA: TGTGCCAGCAGCAAGAGACTAGCGGGAGGGGAGCAGTTCTTC.

The gene calls are TRBV5-1 and TRBJ2-7; TRBD2 aligns across 12 bases. Trimming removed 4 bases from V and 3 bases from J; junction bases left unmatched: 8. This CDR3 spans 16 amino acids. Germline values: CDR1 SGHRS, CDR2 YFSETQ. CDR3 sequence reads: CASSPFGLAGNYEQYF. The DNA of the CDR3 is TGCGCCAGCAGCCCGTTCGGACTAGCGGGAAACTACGAGCAGTACTTC.

V usage is TRBV12-3 or TRBV12-4 and J usage is TRBJ2-1, with no clear D. With 2 bases removed from V and 7 bases from J, the gap between germline ends came to 6 bases. The CDR3 is 12 residues long. CDR3 loop: CASSLIRNEQFF. The CDR3 bases are TGTGCCAGCAGTTTAATCCGGAATGAGCAGTTCTTC.

The chain links TRBV7-9 to TRBJ1-6; D uncertain. In germline, CDR1 is SEHNR, CDR2 FQNEAQ (reference sequence). The CDR3 totals 13 residues. V shed 3 bases and J shed 6 bases, with 6 bases lying between them. For the CDR3, the DNA is TGTGCCAGCAGCTTGTCAGTTAATTCACCCCTCCACTTT. It translates to CASSLSVNSPLHF.

The chain employs TRBV6-5 and TRBJ1-6; D uncertain. Germline CDR1 and CDR2: MNHEY and SVGAGI. The length of the CDR3 is 13 residues. The V gene lost 7 bases and the J gene lost 4 bases, with 8 bases spanning the gap. CDR3 sequence: CASTREYNSPLHF. In DNA form, the CDR3 reads TGTGCCAGCACGAGGGAGTATAATTCACCCCTCCACTTT.

The CDR3 bases are TGTGCCAGCAGTTTGACAGACTCCTACGAGCAGTACTTC. Translating it yields CASSLTDSYEQYF. The chain links TRBV6-5 to TRBJ2-7, with D maybe TRBD1 (5 bases). V lost 4 bases and J 0 bases, leaving 7 bases between the germline ends. The CDR3 extends over 13 amino acids. Looked up from germline, CDR1 is MNHEY and CDR2 is SVGAGI.

V usage is TRBV27 and J usage is TRBJ2-3; 8 nucleotides align to TRBD2. Germline V gene sequence: CDR1 MNHEY, CDR2 SMNVEV (reference sequence). V lost 3 bases, J lost 2 bases, and 4 bases stayed unmatched. This CDR3 has 15 residues. The CDR3 region is CASSFSGVDTDTQYF. The DNA for the CDR3 is TGTGCCAGCAGTTTTAGCGGGGTCGACACAGATACGCAGTATTTT.

In this sample, this clone turned up a few times. V gene TRBV6-2 or TRBV6-3 combines with J gene TRBJ2-3; TRBD2 agrees at 9 bases. The germline gives CDR1 MNHEY, CDR2 SVGEGT. The CDR3 has 16 amino acids. V was pared by 6 bases and J by 6 bases, with 13 bases of the junction left unmatched. Here the CDR3 reads CASSLRIAGDGDTQYF. The DNA of the CDR3 is TGTGCCAGCAGCCTAAGAATAGCGGGGGACGGGGATACGCAGTATTTT.

This clone was recorded once. The chain combines TRBV5-1 with TRBJ1-4; TRBD1 matches 7 bases. Trimming took 4 bases from V and 4 from J; bases not matched to a gene: 10. The CDR3 has 16 residues. Germline CDR1 SGHRS, CDR2 YFSETQ. For the CDR3, the DNA is TGCGCCAGCAGCCCAATTCCGGGACAGATTAATGAAAAACTGTTTTTT. Its protein product is CASSPIPGQINEKLFF.

This clone was observed a single time. This chain joins TRBV9 and TRBJ1-4, with TRBD1 as a possible D gene (5 bases). CDR3 length equals 18 residues. Trimming cost V 4 bases and J 3 bases, with 22 bases left between them. CDR1 and CDR2 (germline): SGDLS, YYNGEE. The CDR3 loop is CASSPARATHRANEKLFF. The CDR3, as DNA: TGTGCCAGCAGCCCCGCCAGGGCCACCCATAGGGCTAATGAAAAACTGTTTTTT. The full variable domain, completed using reference TRBV9 and TRBJ1-4, is DSGVTQTPKHLITATGQRVTLRCSPRSGDLSVYWYQQSLDQGLQFLIQYYNGEERAKGNILERFSAQQFPDLHSELNLSSLELGDSALYFCASSPARATHRANEKLFFGSGTQLSVL.

The CDR3 spells CASSPGLASTDTQYF. The CDR3 DNA follows: TGTGCCAGCAGTCCGGGACTAGCTAGCACAGATACGCAGTATTTT. This chain joins TRBV2 and TRBJ2-3; 9 positions match TRBD2. The CDR3 covers 15 residues. V was pared by 5 bases and J by 0 bases, with 3 bases of the junction left unmatched. Germline V gene data show CDR1 as SNHLY and CDR2 as FYNNEI.

V and J are TRBV5-1 and TRBJ1-2, with a weak D call TRBD1 (5 bases). This CDR3 has 13 residues. Germline lookup yields CDR1 SGHRS and CDR2 YFSETQ. V shed 4 bases and J shed 3 bases, with 10 bases lying between them. CDR3 nucleotide sequence: TGCGCCAGCAGCACACAGGTTGACTATGGCTACACCTTC. Its translation: CASSTQVDYGYTF.

This sequence joins TRBV5-1 and TRBJ1-2; maybe TRBD1 (6 bases). Germline lookup yields CDR1 SGHRS and CDR2 YFSETQ. V was clipped by 1 base and J by 6 bases, with 16 bases between them. The CDR3 has 15 amino acids. The CDR3 bases are TGCGCCAGCAGCTTGAACGTAGAGGACAGCGATGGCTACACCTTC. As protein: CASSLNVEDSDGYTF.

The table lists this clone with a count of one. The rearrangement joins TRBV10-1 to TRBJ2-4; TRBD1 matches 11 bases. Germline-derived CDR1 and CDR2 are WNHNN and SYGVQD (reference sequence). V dropped 0 bases and J dropped 2; count of bases not matched to a gene: 6. The CDR3 is made up of 18 amino acids. Here the CDR3 reads CASSESPGQGDSKNIQYF. The CDR3 DNA follows: TGCGCCAGCAGTGAGTCTCCGGGACAGGGGGATTCCAAAAACATTCAGTACTTC.

The chain employs TRBV28 and TRBJ2-1, with 10 positions matching TRBD1. The germline V gene has CDR1 MDHEN and CDR2 SYDVKM. This CDR3 comprises 16 residues. V shed 6 bases, J shed 6 bases, and the junction held 11 bases outside the gene matches. CDR3 loop: CASRRSKGQGFNEQFF. For the CDR3, the DNA is TGTGCCAGCAGACGAAGTAAGGGACAGGGGTTCAATGAGCAGTTCTTC.

The chain uses TRBV7-8 and TRBJ2-2, with 8 bases aligning to TRBD1. The V gene end was trimmed by 5 bases and the J gene end by 6 bases; junction bases not matched to a gene: 14. This CDR3 is 17 amino acids long. The germline V gene has CDR1 SGHVS and CDR2 FQNEAQ. In nucleotides, the CDR3 is TGTGCCAGCAGCCCCAGCCAGGGGGCAGCGATCGCCGGGGAGCTGTTTTTT. It is translated as CASSPSQGAAIAGELFF.

The V gene is TRBV11-2, the J gene TRBJ1-3; a weak D match, TRBD1 (5 bases). The CDR3 has 14 residues. Deletions cut 5 bases from V and 0 bases from J, with 8 bases between. CDR1 SGHAT and CDR2 FQNNGV come from the germline V gene. The CDR3 region is CASSPGISGNTIYF. CDR3 in DNA: TGTGCCAGCAGCCCAGGGATCTCTGGAAACACCATATATTTT.

The V and J genes are TRBV6-6 and TRBJ2-3, with 7 bases fitting TRBD1. V lost 2 bases to trimming and J lost 2 bases; unmatched junction nucleotides: 7. The CDR3 is 16 amino acids. In germline, CDR1 is MNHNY, CDR2 SVGAGI (reference sequence). This chain's CDR3 is CASSYERGQLTDTQYF. The CDR3 bases are TGTGCCAGCAGTTACGAACGGGGACAGCTCACAGATACGCAGTATTTT.

This clone was seen a few times. The J gene is TRBJ1-1, the V gene TRBV19; the D gene is possibly TRBD1 (5 bases). This CDR3 comprises 16 residues. The germline V and J ends were trimmed by 4 bases and 3 bases, with 18 bases remaining between them. The V gene's germline CDR1 is LNHDA and CDR2 SQIVND (reference sequence). This chain's CDR3 is CASSRGRQFGDTEAFF. CDR3 nucleotides: TGTGCCAGTAGTAGGGGTAGACAGTTTGGTGACACTGAAGCTTTCTTT.